The subject of this entry is one T cell receptor (beta chain). The specificity of this receptor is unknown. No much larger clone is present one base from it, and per-base qualities are unavailable. CDR1 and CDR2 are read off the germline V gene (reference sequence) as LNHDA and SQIVND. Trimming removed 4 bases from V and 7 bases from J; the gene matches leave 6 bases unexplained. CDR3 length: 13 amino acids, cysteine to phenylalanine. Only CDR3 DNA is held: 39 bases, read in frame from base 1. The library was produced with the immunoSEQ multiplex PCR assay. This is the immuneACCESS table as TCRdb keeps it, with only in-frame sequences that have V and J called. A part of the clones is gone; compared with another copy, unresolved V genes explain less than half, and the rest is unexplained. The sample table holds about 44,000 clones, of which approximately 89% were seen once. Clones ranked in the top ten supply around 9.6% of the sample.

This entry belongs to a study of control samples from healthy donors and cancer patients (dated by TCRdb to the early 2020s). The source is a woman between 55 and 75 years old with lung cancer. The sequenced sample was PBMCs. The rearranged chain carries TRBV19 and TRBJ1-2, with 7 junctional bases fitting TRBD1. The DNA is TGTGCCAGTAGTACGACAGGGAATCGTGGCTACACCTTC. Translated, this is CASSTTGNRGYTF.